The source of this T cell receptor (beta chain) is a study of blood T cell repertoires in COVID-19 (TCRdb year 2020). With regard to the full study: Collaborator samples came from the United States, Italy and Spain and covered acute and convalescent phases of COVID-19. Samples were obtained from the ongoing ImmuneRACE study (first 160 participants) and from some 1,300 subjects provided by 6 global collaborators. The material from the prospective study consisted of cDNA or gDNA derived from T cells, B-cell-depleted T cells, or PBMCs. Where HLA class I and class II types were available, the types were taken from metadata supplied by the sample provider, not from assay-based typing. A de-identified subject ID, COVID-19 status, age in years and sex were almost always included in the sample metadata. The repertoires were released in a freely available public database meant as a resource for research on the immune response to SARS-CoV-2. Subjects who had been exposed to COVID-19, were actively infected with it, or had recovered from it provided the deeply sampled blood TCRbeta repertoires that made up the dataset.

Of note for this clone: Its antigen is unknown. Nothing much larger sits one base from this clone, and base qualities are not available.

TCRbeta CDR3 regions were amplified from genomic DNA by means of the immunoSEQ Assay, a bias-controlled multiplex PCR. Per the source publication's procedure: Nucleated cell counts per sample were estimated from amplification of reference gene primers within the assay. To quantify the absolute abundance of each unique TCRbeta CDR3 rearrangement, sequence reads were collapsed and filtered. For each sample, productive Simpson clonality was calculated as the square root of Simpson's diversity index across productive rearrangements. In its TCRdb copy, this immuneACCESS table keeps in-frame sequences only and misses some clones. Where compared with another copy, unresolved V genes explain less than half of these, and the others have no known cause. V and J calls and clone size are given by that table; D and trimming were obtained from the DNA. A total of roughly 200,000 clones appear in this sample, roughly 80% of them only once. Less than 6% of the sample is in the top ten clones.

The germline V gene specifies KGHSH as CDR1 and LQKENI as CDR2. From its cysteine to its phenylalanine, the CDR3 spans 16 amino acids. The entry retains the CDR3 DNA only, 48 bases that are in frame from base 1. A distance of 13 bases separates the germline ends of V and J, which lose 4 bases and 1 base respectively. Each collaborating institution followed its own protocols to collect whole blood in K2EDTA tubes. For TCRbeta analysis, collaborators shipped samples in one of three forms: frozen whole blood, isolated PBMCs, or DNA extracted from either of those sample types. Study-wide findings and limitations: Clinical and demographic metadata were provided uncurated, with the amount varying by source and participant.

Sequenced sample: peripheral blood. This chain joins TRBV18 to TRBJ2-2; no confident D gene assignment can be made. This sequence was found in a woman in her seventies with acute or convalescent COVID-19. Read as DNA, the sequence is TGTGCCAGCTCACTACAGACCCCCATGAACACCGGGGAGCTGTTTTTT. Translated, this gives CASSLQTPMNTGELFF. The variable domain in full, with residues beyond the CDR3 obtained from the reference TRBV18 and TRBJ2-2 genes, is NAGVMQNPRHLVRRRGQEARLRCSPMKGHSHVYWYRQLPEEGLKFMVYLQKENIIDESGMPKERFSAEFPKEGPSILRIQQVVRGDSAAYFCASSLQTPMNTGELFFGEGSRLTVL.